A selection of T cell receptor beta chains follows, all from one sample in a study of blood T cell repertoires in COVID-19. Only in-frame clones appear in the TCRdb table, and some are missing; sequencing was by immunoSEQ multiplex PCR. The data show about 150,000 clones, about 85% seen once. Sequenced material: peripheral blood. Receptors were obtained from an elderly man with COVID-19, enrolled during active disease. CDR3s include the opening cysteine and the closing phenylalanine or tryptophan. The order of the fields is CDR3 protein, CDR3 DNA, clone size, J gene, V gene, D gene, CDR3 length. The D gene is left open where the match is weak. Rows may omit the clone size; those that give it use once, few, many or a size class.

CDR3: CASSPEGDGDPHETQYF; DNA: TGTGCCAGCAGCCCAGAGGGGGACGGAGATCCCCACGAGACCCAGTACTTC; size: -; J: TRBJ2-5; V: TRBV7-9; D: -; length: 17
CDR3: CASSPQGATNEKLFF; DNA: TGCGCCAGCAGCCCCCAGGGGGCCACTAATGAAAAACTGTTTTTT; size: -; J: TRBJ1-4; V: TRBV4-1; D: TRBD1; length: 15
CDR3: CASSRTGAGELFF; DNA: TGTGCCAGCAGTCGCACCGGGGCCGGGGAGCTGTTTTTT; size: -; J: TRBJ2-2; V: TRBV6-2/TRBV6-3; D: -; length: 13
CDR3: CAVGLYEQYF; DNA: TGTGCCGTTGGCTTATACGAGCAGTACTTC; size: -; J: TRBJ2-7; V: TRBV10-3; D: -; length: 10
CDR3: CASSAGDRGNFDEQFF; DNA: TGTGCCAGCAGCGCGGGGGACAGGGGAAATTTCGATGAGCAGTTCTTC; size: -; J: TRBJ2-1; V: TRBV11-3; D: TRBD1; length: 16
CDR3: CASSVTGGSYNEQFF; DNA: TGTGCCAGCAGCGTGACAGGGGGCTCCTACAATGAGCAGTTCTTC; size: -; J: TRBJ2-1; V: TRBV7-9; D: TRBD1; length: 15
CDR3: CASSLDYTTGRNF; DNA: TGTGCCAGCAGCTTAGATTATACGACAGGGAGAAACTTC; size: -; J: TRBJ1-2; V: TRBV11-2; D: TRBD1; length: 13
CDR3: CASSQLTAQYF; DNA: TGTGCCAGCAGCCAACTAACGGCCCAGTACTTC; size: once; J: TRBJ2-5; V: TRBV3-1/TRBV3-2; D: -; length: 11
CDR3: CASSELPNTEAFF; DNA: TGTGCCAGCAGTGAACTCCCGAACACTGAAGCTTTCTTT; size: many; J: TRBJ1-1; V: TRBV2; D: -; length: 13
CDR3: CASSLAGRGGRETQYF; DNA: TGCGCCAGCAGCTTGGCCGGACGGGGGGGCCGAGAGACCCAGTACTTC; size: -; J: TRBJ2-5; V: TRBV5-1; D: TRBD2; length: 16
CDR3: CASSKRTSGGAETQYF; DNA: TGTGCCAGCAGCAAGCGGACTAGCGGGGGGGCAGAGACCCAGTACTTC; size: -; J: TRBJ2-5; V: TRBV7-2; D: TRBD2; length: 16
CDR3: CASKKEPGQVYEQFF; DNA: TGTGCCAGCAAAAAAGAACCGGGACAGGTGTATGAGCAGTTCTTC; size: -; J: TRBJ2-1; V: TRBV6-5; D: TRBD1; length: 15
CDR3: CASSIAGENEQYF; DNA: TGTGCCAGTAGTATAGCGGGGGAGAACGAGCAGTACTTC; size: -; J: TRBJ2-7; V: TRBV19; D: -; length: 13
CDR3: CASSFGQGWNEQFF; DNA: TGCGCCAGCAGCTTCGGACAGGGGTGGAATGAGCAGTTCTTC; size: -; J: TRBJ2-1; V: TRBV5-1; D: TRBD1; length: 14
CDR3: CASSYWADRDTQYF; DNA: TGTGCCAGCAGTTACTGGGCAGATAGAGATACGCAGTATTTT; size: -; J: TRBJ2-3; V: TRBV6-2/TRBV6-3; D: -; length: 14
CDR3: CASRDRVHPYEQYF; DNA: TGTGCCAGCAGAGACAGGGTGCACCCCTACGAGCAGTACTTC; size: few; J: TRBJ2-7; V: TRBV5-6; D: TRBD1; length: 14
CDR3: CASSSGVGQETQYF; DNA: TGTGCCAGCAGCTCAGGGGTCGGACAAGAGACCCAGTACTTC; size: -; J: TRBJ2-5; V: TRBV7-9; D: -; length: 14
CDR3: CSGARRLATTQYF; DNA: TGCAGCGGCGCCAGACGACTAGCAACGACCCAGTACTTC; size: -; J: TRBJ2-5; V: TRBV29-1; D: TRBD2; length: 13
CDR3: CASSHTDTQYF; DNA: TGTGCCAGCAGCCACACAGATACGCAGTATTTT; size: -; J: TRBJ2-3; V: TRBV7-9; D: -; length: 11
CDR3: CASSLLRGTNEKLFF; DNA: TGTGCCAGCTCACTCCTAAGGGGGACTAATGAAAAACTGTTTTTT; size: -; J: TRBJ1-4; V: TRBV18; D: -; length: 15
CDR3: CASSLAGGSYNEQFF; DNA: TGTGCCAGCAGCTTAGCGGGGGGTTCGTACAATGAGCAGTTCTTC; size: once; J: TRBJ2-1; V: TRBV11-1; D: -; length: 15